This TCR beta chain was captured in a study of CD8+ T cells in alopecia areata. As for treatment: oral pan-JAK inhibitor, 5-10 mg twice daily. Extracted from the samples, RNA was reverse transcribed into cDNA to serve as the sequencing template. Only in-frame clones appear in the TCRdb table, and some are missing; sequencing was by immunoSEQ multiplex PCR. The table includes 150,000 to 200,000 clones, around 64% detected once. The CDR3 loop spans 14 amino acids. With 7 bases removed from V and 7 bases from J, the gap between germline ends came to 14 bases. Germline CDR1 reads KGHSH; CDR2 reads LQKENI.

The chain has TRBV18 and TRBJ2-6; weak D call: TRBD2 (6 bases). The TCR originated in a human donor with alopecia areata. Sequencing was performed on CD4+ T cells sorted from blood, taken at approximately week 50, from a patient treated with tofacitinib. The CDR3 nucleotides read TGTGCCAGCTTACGTACCGGGGGAGCCAACGTCCTGACTTTC. As protein: CASLRTGGANVLTF.